This TCR beta chain was sequenced in a study of long-term antiretroviral therapy in people with HIV. The assay used was immunoSEQ (version v3.0), run at survey level. Sequencing used immunoSEQ multiplex PCR; TCRdb keeps in-frame clones, though not all of them. The sample records 30,000 to 40,000 clones, approximately 75% being singletons. V dropped 4 bases and J dropped 9 bases, with 13 bases sitting between them. From germline, CDR1 is SGHTA and CDR2 FQGTGA. CDR3 length: 13 amino acids. The origin of this receptor is a man aged 50 to 60 with HIV. V and J are TRBV7-3 and TRBJ2-1; D is ambiguous. Material: unsorted PBMCs, obtained 3 years after starting antiretroviral therapy. The CDR3 loop is CASSSPPSSEQFF. Here the CDR3 DNA reads TGTGCCAGCAGCTCACCCCCGAGTAGTGAGCAGTTCTTC.